This TCR beta chain was observed in a study of T-cell memory formation after mild COVID-19 (dated by TCRdb to about 2021). Concerning the study at large: TCR sequence clusters from the two donors were found to be largely donor specific. In a couple of donors, T-cell clones that expanded and contracted after mild COVID-19 were tracked by sequencing TCRalpha and TCRbeta repertoires over time. Two young, previously healthy adult volunteers, one female and one male, were included in the cohort. Broader findings and caveats from the paper: Whether the second-wave clones peaking on day 37 were SARS-CoV-2 specific was not confirmed. Some responding clones were detected in pre-infection memory, which suggested that pre-existing cross-reactive memory T cells had joined the SARS-CoV-2 response. Contracting CD4+ clones were found mainly in CM and EM memory subsets, while CD8+ clones were enriched in EMRA. From day 15 to 85, contracting clones showed balanced CD4/CD8 phenotypes, whereas a second wave of clones that expanded from day 15 to 37 leaned towards CD4+. The study covered only a couple of mild cases, and larger cohorts including severe cases with pre-infection samples were considered necessary.

PBMCs were isolated by Ficoll-Paque density gradient centrifugation. V loses 6 bases at its end and J loses 7 bases; junction bases beyond the gene matches: 11. The CDR3 has 14 amino acids, counting the end cysteine and phenylalanine. CDR3 DNA is the only sequence kept; it has 42 bases, read in frame from the first base. Per the germline V gene (reference sequence), MNHEY is the CDR1 and SMNVEV is the CDR2. As regards this clonotype: Its antigen remains undetermined. Per-base quality was not reported, and no clone a single base away is much larger than it.

The sample was run on an Illumina NovaSeq 6000. TCRalpha and TCRbeta cDNA libraries were built by 5'RACE with constant-segment primers, adding sample barcodes and unique molecular identifiers. RNA was extracted from every sample with Trizol reagent. Libraries were amplified in two PCR steps, with a second sample barcode and Illumina TruSeq adapters added in the second step. Sequencing of libraries was performed on an Illumina NovaSeq with 2 x 150 bp paired-end reads. Processing in the source paper ran as follows. With migec v1.2.7, reads were demultiplexed and then collapsed into UMI-guided consensus sequences. Using mixcr v2.1.11, the UMI consensuses were aligned to TRA and TRB V and J templates and assembled into clonotypes. Expanded or contracted clonotypes were those called significant by both edgeR and NoisET, with noise models trained on biological replicates. For edgeR calls, a false discovery rate-adjusted p below 0.01 and a log2 fold-change threshold of 1 were applied. As an exploratory analysis of dynamics, PCA with hierarchical clustering was applied to max-normalized trajectories of the 1000 most abundant clonotypes. The CD4 or CD8 phenotype of responding clones was assigned using the separately sequenced CD4+ and CD8+ repertoires. TCRdb handled the public reads itself, with Q25 trimming in fastp and clone calling in MiXCR, and kept productive beta chains. Each CDR3 protein appears once, grouped with its most common genes and DNA. The V and J calls and clone size come from TCRdb's table, not from the authors' own analysis. The sample table lists roughly 450,000 distinct CDR3 sequences, 18% of them with a count of one. The ten largest clones capture around a fifth of the sample.

The chain uses TRBV27 and TRBJ2-5, with 7 bases in between that match TRBD1. Sequencing input: PBMCs or a T cell subset sorted from them (not recorded which). This sequence was found in a man in his late teens or twenties who had mild COVID-19 (a few samples of this study predate the infection). The sample titles of this study are shuffled in the database, so cell type and time point are left out; the donor was told from shared clones. Here the CDR3 is given as CASSPIGGLGTQYF. The nucleotide sequence reads as follows: TGTGCCAGCAGCCCCATAGGGGGCCTCGGGACCCAGTACTTC.